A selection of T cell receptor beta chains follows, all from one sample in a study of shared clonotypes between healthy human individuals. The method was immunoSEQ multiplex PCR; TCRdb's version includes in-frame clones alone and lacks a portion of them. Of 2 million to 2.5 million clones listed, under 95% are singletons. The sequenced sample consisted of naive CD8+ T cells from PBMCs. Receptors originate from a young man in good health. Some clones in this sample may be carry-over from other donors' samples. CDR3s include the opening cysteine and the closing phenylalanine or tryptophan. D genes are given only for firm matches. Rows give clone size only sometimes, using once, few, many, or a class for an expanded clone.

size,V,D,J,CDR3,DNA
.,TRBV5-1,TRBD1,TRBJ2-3,CASSLTTGTGLIDTQYF,TGCGCCAGCAGCTTAACAACCGGGACAGGGCTTATAGATACGCAGTATTTT
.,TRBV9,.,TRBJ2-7,CASSGRAGEQYF,TGTGCCAGCAGCGGGAGGGCCGGGGAGCAGTACTTC
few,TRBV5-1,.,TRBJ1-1,CASSQGTLNTEAFF,TGCGCCAGCAGCCAAGGGACGCTGAACACTGAAGCTTTCTTT
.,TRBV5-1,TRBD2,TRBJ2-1,CASSPSGRNEQFF,TGCGCCAGCAGCCCTAGCGGGCGTAATGAGCAGTTCTTC
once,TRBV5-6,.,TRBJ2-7,CASSLGAGYEQYF,TGTGCCAGCAGCTTGGGTGCGGGGTACGAGCAGTACTTC
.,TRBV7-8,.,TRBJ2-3,CASSTTFSTDTQYF,TGTGCCAGCAGCACCACCTTTAGCACAGATACGCAGTATTTT
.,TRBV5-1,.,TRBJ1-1,CASSLDGWTEAFF,TGCGCCAGCAGCTTGGACGGGTGGACTGAAGCTTTCTTT
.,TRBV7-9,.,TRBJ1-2,CASSFGLTEPYYGYTF,TGTGCCAGCAGCTTCGGGCTTACGGAGCCGTACTATGGCTACACCTTC
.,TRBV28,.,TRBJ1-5,CASSLYRDYQPQHF,TGTGCCAGCAGTTTGTATCGGGACTATCAGCCCCAGCATTTT
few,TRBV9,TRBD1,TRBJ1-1,CASSVGQGTEAFF,TGTGCCAGCAGCGTAGGACAGGGGACTGAAGCTTTCTTT
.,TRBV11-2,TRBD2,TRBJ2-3,CASSDQRGPTDTQYF,TGTGCCAGCAGCGACCAGCGGGGGCCCACAGATACGCAGTATTTT
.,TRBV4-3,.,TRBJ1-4,CASSQGGRRSGLNEKLFF,TGCGCCAGCAGCCAAGGGGGACGAAGGAGTGGGCTTAATGAAAAACTGTTTTTT
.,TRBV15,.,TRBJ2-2,CATSDPDSSHTGELFF,TGTGCCACCAGCGACCCGGACAGTAGCCACACCGGGGAGCTGTTTTTT
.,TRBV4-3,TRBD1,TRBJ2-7,CASSQGQGFDEQYF,TGCGCCAGCAGCCAAGGACAGGGTTTCGACGAGCAGTACTTC
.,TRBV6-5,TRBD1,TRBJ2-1,CASSYSRTGSNEQFF,TGTGCCAGCAGTTACTCTAGGACAGGGAGCAATGAGCAGTTCTTC
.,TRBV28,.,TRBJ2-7,CASTPRTQYEQYF,TGTGCCAGCACCCCAAGGACCCAATACGAGCAGTACTTC
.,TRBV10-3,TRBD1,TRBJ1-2,CAISDPTGIGYGYTF,TGTGCCATCAGTGACCCGACAGGGATCGGCTATGGCTACACCTTC
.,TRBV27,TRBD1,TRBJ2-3,CASSFGQVRTDTQYF,TGTGCCAGCAGTTTCGGACAGGTCAGGACAGATACGCAGTATTTT
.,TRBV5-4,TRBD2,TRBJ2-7,CASSLKLAGTYEQYF,TGTGCCAGCAGCTTGAAACTAGCGGGAACCTACGAGCAGTACTTC
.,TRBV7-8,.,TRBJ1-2,CASSDRQDGYTF,TGTGCCAGCAGCGATCGCCAGGACGGCTACACCTTC
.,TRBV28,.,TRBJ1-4,CASSLQVFNEKLFF,TGTGCCAGCAGTTTACAGGTGTTTAATGAAAAACTGTTTTTT
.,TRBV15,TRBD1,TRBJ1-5,CATSENRGGGNQPQHF,TGTGCCACCAGCGAAAACAGGGGGGGAGGCAATCAGCCCCAGCATTTT
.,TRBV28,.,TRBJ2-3,CASSSPRLRPYTQYF,TGTGCCAGCAGTTCGCCACGACTCCGCCCGTATACGCAGTATTTT
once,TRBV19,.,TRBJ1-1,CASSVTPTGTEAFF,TGTGCCAGTAGCGTAACCCCCACTGGGACTGAAGCTTTCTTT
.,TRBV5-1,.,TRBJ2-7,CASSLRGRGAWEQYF,TGCGCCAGCAGCCTTCGGGGCAGGGGAGCGTGGGAGCAGTACTTC
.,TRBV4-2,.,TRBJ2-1,CASSPSGGGDEQFF,TGTGCCAGCAGCCCCAGCGGTGGTGGTGATGAGCAGTTCTTC
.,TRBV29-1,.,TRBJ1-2,CSVEAGVRGGYTF,TGCAGCGTTGAAGCGGGGGTACGTGGTGGCTACACCTTC
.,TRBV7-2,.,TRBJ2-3,CASSFPSVIHYTDTQYF,TGTGCCAGCAGCTTCCCTAGCGTCATACACTACACAGATACGCAGTATTTT
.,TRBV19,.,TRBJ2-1,CASSIESSYNEQFF,TGTGCCAGTAGTATCGAGAGCTCCTACAATGAGCAGTTCTTC
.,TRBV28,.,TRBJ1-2,CASSLSLGRQNYGYTF,TGTGCCAGCAGTTTATCGTTGGGCAGGCAGAACTATGGCTACACCTTC
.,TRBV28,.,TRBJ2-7,CASSYPGTVTYEQYF,TGTGCCAGCAGTTACCCCGGGACTGTTACCTACGAGCAGTACTTC
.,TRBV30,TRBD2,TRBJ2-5,CAWSVLAGEVETQYF,TGTGCCTGGAGTGTATTAGCGGGAGAGGTCGAGACCCAGTACTTC
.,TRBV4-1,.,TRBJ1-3,CASSQDETVGNTIYF,TGCGCCAGCAGCCAAGATGAGACAGTTGGAAACACCATATATTTT
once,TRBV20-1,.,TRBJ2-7,CSASTYEQYF,TGCAGTGCATCGACCTACGAGCAGTACTTC
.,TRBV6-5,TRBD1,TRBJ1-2,CASGRQGAGGYTF,TGTGCCAGCGGTAGACAGGGGGCAGGTGGCTACACCTTC
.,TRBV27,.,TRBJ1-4,CASSPLADPNEKLFF,TGTGCCAGCAGTCCCCTGGCAGACCCCAATGAAAAACTGTTTTTT
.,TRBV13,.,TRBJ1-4,CASSSPRIANEKLFF,TGTGCCAGCAGCTCCCCCAGGATAGCTAATGAAAAACTGTTTTTT
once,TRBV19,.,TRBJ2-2,CASKESSGELFF,TGTGCCAGTAAGGAGAGTTCCGGGGAGCTGTTTTTT
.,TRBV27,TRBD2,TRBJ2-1,CASSLLAGGYYNEQFF,TGTGCCAGCAGTCTCCTAGCGGGGGGTTACTACAATGAGCAGTTCTTC
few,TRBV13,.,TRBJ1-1,CASSSNADGNTEAFF,TGTGCCAGCAGCTCTAACGCGGACGGAAACACTGAAGCTTTCTTT
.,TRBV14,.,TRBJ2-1,CASSPPWRSGRDEQFF,TGTGCCAGCAGCCCCCCTTGGCGTAGTGGAAGGGATGAGCAGTTCTTC
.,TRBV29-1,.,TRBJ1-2,CSVVPPSGAGNGYTF,TGCAGCGTCGTCCCTCCTAGCGGGGCGGGGAATGGCTACACCTTC
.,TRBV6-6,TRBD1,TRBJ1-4,CASRGNRGRERLFF,TGTGCCAGCAGAGGCAACAGGGGGCGAGAGAGGCTGTTTTTT
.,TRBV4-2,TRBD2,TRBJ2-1,CASSQGRTSGRAHQIYNEQFF,TGTGCCAGCAGCCAAGGGCGGACTAGCGGGAGGGCCCATCAGATCTACAATGAGCAGTTCTTC
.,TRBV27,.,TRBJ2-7,CASSPRPTYEQYF,TGTGCCAGCAGTCCGCGACCAACGTACGAGCAGTACTTC
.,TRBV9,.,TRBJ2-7,CASSDRDRAYEQYF,TGTGCCAGCAGCGACCGGGACCGCGCCTACGAGCAGTACTTC
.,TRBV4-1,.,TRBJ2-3,CASSHKLTDTQYF,TGCGCCAGCAGCCATAAACTCACAGATACGCAGTATTTT